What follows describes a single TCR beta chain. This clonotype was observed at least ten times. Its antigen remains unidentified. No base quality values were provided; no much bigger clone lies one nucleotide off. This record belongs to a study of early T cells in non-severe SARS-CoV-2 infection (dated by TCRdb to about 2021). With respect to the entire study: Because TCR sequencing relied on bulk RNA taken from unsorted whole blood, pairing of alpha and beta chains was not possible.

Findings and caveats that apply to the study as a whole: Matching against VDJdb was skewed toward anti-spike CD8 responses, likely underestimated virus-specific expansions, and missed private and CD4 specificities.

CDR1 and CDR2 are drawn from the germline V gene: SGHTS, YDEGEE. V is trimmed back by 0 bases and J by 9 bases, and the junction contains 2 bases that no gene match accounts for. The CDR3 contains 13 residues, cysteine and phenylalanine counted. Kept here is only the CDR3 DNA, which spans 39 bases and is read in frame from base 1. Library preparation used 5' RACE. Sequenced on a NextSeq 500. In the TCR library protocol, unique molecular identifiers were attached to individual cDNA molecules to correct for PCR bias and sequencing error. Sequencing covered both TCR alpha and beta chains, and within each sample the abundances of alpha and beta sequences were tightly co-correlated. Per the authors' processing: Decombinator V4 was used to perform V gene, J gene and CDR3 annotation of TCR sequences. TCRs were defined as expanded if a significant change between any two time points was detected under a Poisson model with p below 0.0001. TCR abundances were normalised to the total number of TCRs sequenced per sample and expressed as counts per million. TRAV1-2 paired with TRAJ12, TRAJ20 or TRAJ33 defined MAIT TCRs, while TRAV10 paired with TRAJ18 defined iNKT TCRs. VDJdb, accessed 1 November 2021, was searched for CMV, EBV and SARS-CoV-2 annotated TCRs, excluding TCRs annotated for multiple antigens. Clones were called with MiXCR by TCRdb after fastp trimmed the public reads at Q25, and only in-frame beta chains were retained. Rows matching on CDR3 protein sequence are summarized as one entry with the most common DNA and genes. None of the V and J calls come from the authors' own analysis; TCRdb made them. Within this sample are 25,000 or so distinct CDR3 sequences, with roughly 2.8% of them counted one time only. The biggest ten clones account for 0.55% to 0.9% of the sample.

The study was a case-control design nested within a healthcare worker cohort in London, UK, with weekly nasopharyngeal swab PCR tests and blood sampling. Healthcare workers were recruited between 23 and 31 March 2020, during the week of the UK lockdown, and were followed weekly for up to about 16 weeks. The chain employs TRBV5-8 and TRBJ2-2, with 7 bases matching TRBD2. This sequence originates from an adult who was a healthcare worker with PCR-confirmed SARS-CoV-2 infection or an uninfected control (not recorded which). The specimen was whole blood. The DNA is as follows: TGTGCCAGCAGCTTGGCGACTAGCAGGGAGCTGTTTTTT. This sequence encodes CASSLATSRELFF.